The 11 T cell receptor beta chains below come from one sample, sequenced in a study of blood T cells in healthy people across ages. Primers used in a second PCR of about 7 to 12 cycles were a sample-barcoded 5' primer and a J-beta primer mix. TCRdb independently ran MiXCR on the 5' RACE reads; one entry per CDR3 protein. The table has 590,000 or so distinct CDR3 sequences, about 30% seen once; the top ten hold roughly 14%. The sequencing input was blood. Receptor source: a woman aged 80 or over in good health.

In regard to this clonotype: Mismatch with germline at one junction end may stem from a read error. The rearrangement links TRBV6-2 or TRBV6-3 to TRBJ2-7; the D gene is possibly TRBD1 (6 bases). Germline V gives CDR1 MNHEY, CDR2 SVGEGT. The CDR3 runs to 14 residues. CDR3 residues: CATLGGDLYNERYF. The DNA for the CDR3 is TGTGCCACCTTAGGGGGAGATTTATACAATGAGCGGTACTTC.

The chain combines TRBV7-9 with TRBJ2-5; D remains ambiguous. Trimming took off 1 base at V and 1 base at J, with 7 bases between the two ends. From germline, CDR1 is SEHNR and CDR2 FQNEAQ (reference sequence). This CDR3 spans 14 amino acids. CDR3: CASSLDHFQETQYF. The CDR3, as DNA: TGTGCCAGCAGCTTAGATCACTTCCAAGAGACCCAGTACTTC.

As for this clonotype: A clone one base away is much larger, so this may be a read error. This sequence joins TRBV5-6 and TRBJ2-3; 7 nucleotides align to TRBD1. This CDR3 has 16 residues. V lost 1 base and J lost 1; bases outside the gene matches: 6. Germline CDR1 SGHDT, CDR2 YYEEEE. The CDR3 sequence is CASSLKDRVGTDTQYF. The CDR3 nucleotides are TGTGCCAGCAGCTTGAAAGACAGGGTAGGCACAGATACGCAGTATTTT.

This clonotype has ten or more counts. This rearrangement joins TRBV3-1 to TRBJ2-1; TRBD1 aligns across 9 bases. This CDR3 contains 15 residues. From germline, CDR1 is LGHDT and CDR2 YNNKEL (reference sequence). After removal of 2 bases from V and 3 bases from J, the junction contained 2 bases not matched to a gene. The CDR3 reads CASSQNRGRYNEQFF. The CDR3 region has the DNA TGTGCCAGCAGCCAAAACAGGGGGCGCTACAATGAGCAGTTCTTC.

This clonotype has at least ten counts. The V call is TRBV5-1, the J call TRBJ1-1, with D unclear. The V gene's germline CDR1 is SGHRS and CDR2 YFSETQ. The CDR3 is 13 residues long. Trimming took 1 base from V and 4 from J, leaving 8 bases between them. Here the CDR3 reads CASSLPAATEAFF. CDR3 sequence (DNA): TGCGCCAGCAGCTTGCCAGCTGCCACTGAAGCTTTCTTT.

With regard to this clonotype: With a much larger clone just one base away, this may be a read error. V is TRBV7-3 and J is TRBJ2-1; TRBD1 agrees at 12 bases. The CDR3 runs 15 residues. V shed 4 bases and J 5 bases; nucleotides not matched to a gene: 3. Germline V lookup: CDR1 SGHTA, CDR2 FQGTGA. This chain's CDR3 is CASSSGTGGNNEQFF. CDR3 in DNA: TGTGCCAGCAGCTCTGGGACAGGGGGCAACAATGAGCAGTTCTTC.

This clonotype was counted a few times. This could be a read error, since a much larger clone is one nucleotide away. This rearrangement joins TRBV5-1 to TRBJ2-1; D is uncertain. CDR1 is SGHRS and CDR2 is YFSETQ in the germline V gene. The CDR3 is 15 residues long. V shed 0 bases and J shed 10 bases, with 17 bases lying between them. DNA for the CDR3: TGCGCCAGCAGCTTGGAGGCGGCGCCGGTCTACGAGCAGTTCTTC. Encoded protein: CASSLEAAPVYEQFF. The full variable domain, rest sourced from reference TRBV5-1 and TRBJ2-1, is KAGVTQTPRYLIKTRGQQVTLSCSPISGHRSVSWYQQTPGQGLQFLFEYFSETQRNKGNFPGRFSGRQFSNSRSEMNVSTLELGDSALYLCASSLEAAPVYEQFFGPGTRLTVL.

The rearrangement links TRBV20-1 to TRBJ1-4; 7 bases align to TRBD1. Germline V gene sequence: CDR1 DFQATT, CDR2 SNEGSKA (reference sequence). This CDR3 has 15 residues. With V trimmed by 1 base and J by 2 bases, 4 bases remained unmatched. The CDR3 here is CSARVGTATNEKLFF. CDR3 DNA sequence: TGCAGTGCTAGAGTCGGGACAGCGACTAATGAAAAACTGTTTTTT.

This clonotype was counted between two and nine times. This sequence joins TRBV7-2 and TRBJ2-7; the match to TRBD2 covers 7 bases. Trimming removed 4 bases from V and 7 bases from J; junction bases left unmatched: 16. Germline CDR1 reads SGHTA; CDR2 reads FQGNSA. The length of the CDR3 is 16 residues. The CDR3 DNA sequence: TGTGCCAGCAGCTCTAGCATCTCTAGCGGTCCGCGTGAGCAGTACTTC. Its protein product is CASSSSISSGPREQYF.

In its sample, this clonotype was seen many times. The rearrangement links TRBV20-1 to TRBJ2-1, with 9 bases fitting TRBD1. Germline assignment: CDR1 DFQATT and CDR2 SNEGSKA (reference sequence). The junction had 5 bases not matched to a gene; V was cut back by 4 bases and J by 4 bases. CDR3 length: 14 residues. The CDR3 region is CSATGQGNYNEQFF. The CDR3 region has the DNA TGCAGTGCTACCGGACAGGGGAATTACAATGAGCAGTTCTTC.

This clonotype was counted ten times or more. The V call is TRBV24-1, the J call TRBJ2-1; 8 nucleotides line up with TRBD2. V shed 9 bases, J shed 3 bases, and the junction held 6 bases outside the gene matches. The length of the CDR3 is 14 residues. Germline V lookup: CDR1 KGHDR, CDR2 SFDVKD. The CDR3 is CATSGGGRYNEQFF. As DNA, the CDR3 is TGTGCCACCTCGGGGGGGGGCCGCTACAATGAGCAGTTCTTC.